Here is one T cell receptor (beta chain) with its context. What it binds is not known. This sample stems from a study of shared clonotypes between healthy human individuals. The CDR3 extends over 14 amino acids. Germline CDR1 and CDR2: SGHRS and YFSETQ. V lost 1 base and J lost 3, with 9 bases in between. Points from the study as a whole: The authors sampled blood alone, and tissue repertoires likely differ.

Naive CD45RA+ and memory CD45RA-negative subsets were split from CD4+ cells. Using immunoSEQ multiplex PCR, the repertoire was profiled, and TCRdb retains in-frame clones only, with some absent. The sample carries about a million clones, 65% to 75% recorded once. The chain recombines TRBV5-1 with TRBJ2-3; the D is unclear. The source of this sequence is a man in his late teens or twenties in good health. Material for sequencing was memory CD4+ T cells sorted from blood. The subset was: CD45RA-negative fraction. The CDR3 sequence: CASSLRVFTDTQYF. The CDR3 DNA is TGCGCCAGCAGCTTGCGAGTTTTTACAGATACGCAGTATTTT.